This T cell receptor (beta chain) was sequenced for a study of T cell repertoires in cytomegalovirus infection. The overall study: Newly reported HLA-C-restricted and thoroughly characterized HLA-B-restricted CMV epitopes were employed. CMV infection together with matching HLA type was indicated by public TCR beta signatures.

CDR3 length equals 14 residues. With V trimmed by 4 bases and J by 5 bases, 3 bases remained unmatched. The germline gives CDR1 ENHRY, CDR2 SYGVKD. Using its own MiXCR run on the reads, TCRdb lists one record per CDR3 protein. The sample has approximately 590,000 distinct CDR3 sequences, over 35% seen once. The study, taken as a whole, reports: In two of eight donors, the top clonotype was HLA-C-restricted CMV-specific.

As regards this clonotype: Antigen unknown.

The chain recombines TRBV10-3 with TRBJ2-1, with 9 bases matching TRBD2. The receptor's source is a human donor in good health (CMV status not recorded). Some clones in this sample may be carry-over from other donors' samples. Sequencing was performed on cultured PBMCs, taken from culture after CMV antigen stimulation. CDR3 DNA: TGTGCCATCAGTGTGGGACTAGCCGACAATGAGCAGTTCTTC. It specifies CAISVGLADNEQFF.